Sequencing of this T cell receptor (beta chain) was carried out in a study of blood T cell repertoires in COVID-19. Across the study: Sample material is recorded as cDNA or gDNA derived from T cells, B-cell-depleted T cells, or PBMCs.

Looked up from germline, CDR1 is SGHNT and CDR2 is YYREEE (reference sequence). There are 14 residues in the CDR3. With 0 bases removed from V and 2 bases from J, the gap between germline ends came to 9 bases. The table came from immunoSEQ multiplex PCR; TCRdb's copy has only in-frame clones and leaves some out. In the table there are 150,000 to 200,000 clones, 85% to 90% of which are singletons. This chain links TRBV5-4 with TRBJ2-7, with D possibly TRBD1 on 5 matching bases. Specimen: peripheral blood. This clonotype was sampled from a woman of 80 years or more in a cohort sampled during active or convalescent COVID-19. This CDR3 is CASSLDQGPYEQYV. For the CDR3, the DNA is TGTGCCAGCAGCTTGGATCAGGGCCCCTACGAGCAGTACGTC.